This TCR beta chain was identified during a study of regulatory T cells in long-lasting Graves disease. Arm-PCR of CDR3 regions with iRepertoire HTBI primers generated TCR beta libraries. TCRdb itself ran the multiplex PCR reads through MiXCR, one entry per CDR3 protein. Among under 300,000 distinct CDR3 sequences, 15% to 20% were seen once, and the ten largest hold approximately 14%. Time point meaning: newly diagnosed GD, antithyroid drugs for less than 3 months. PBMC RNA was the source of the TCR library. These data were also filed under a second study, of T cells in Graves' hyperthyroidism and ophthalmopathy. As reported in that work: Criteria for exclusion of patients were uncontrolled infection, other autoimmune disease, pregnancy or lactation.

This specimen consisted of peripheral blood mononuclear cells (PBMCs), obtained at new diagnosis, from a patient treated with antithyroid drugs. This receptor was obtained from a woman aged 25 to 39 with Graves disease.

Here the CDR3 reads CASSWTSGGAGSTDTQYF. The CDR3 DNA follows: TGTGCCAGCAGCTGGACTAGCGGGGGGGCCGGGAGCACAGATACGCAGTATTTT. This sequence joins TRBV5-6 and TRBJ2-3; 15 nucleotides agree with TRBD2. The CDR3 length is 18 residues. Germline V CDR1 and CDR2: SGHDT, YYEEEE. V shed 3 bases and J 0 bases; nucleotides not matched to a gene: 5.